Below, 5 T cell receptor beta chains from the same sample are listed, as sequenced in a study of T-cell memory formation after mild COVID-19. TCRdb reanalysed the 5' RACE reads using MiXCR and keeps one entry per CDR3 protein. Here the sample spans roughly 300,000 distinct CDR3 sequences, under 20% being singletons. Sequencing input: PBMCs or a T cell subset sorted from them (not recorded which). The source of these receptors is a man younger than 35 who had mild COVID-19 (a few samples of this study predate the infection). Cell type and time point are not known.

This clonotype was picked up one time. This chain joins TRBV2 and TRBJ2-2, with D perhaps TRBD2 (6 bases). The CDR3 runs to 15 residues. Germline CDR1 is SNHLY and CDR2 is FYNNEI. Trimming removed 7 bases from V and 1 base from J, with 13 bases in between. In nucleotides, the CDR3 is TGTGCCAGCACCTCGGGACTTCAGAACACCGGGGAGCTGTTTTTT. Its translation is CASTSGLQNTGELFF.

V is TRBV11-2 and J is TRBJ2-7, with D uncertain. The CDR3 sequence is 14 residues long. The germline gives CDR1 SGHAT, CDR2 FQNNGV. Trimming shortened V by 1 base and J by 1 base, and 8 bases separated the two germline ends. As DNA, the CDR3 is TGTGCCAGCAGCTTAGGGCTTCTTTCCTACGAGCAGTACGTC. Protein sequence: CASSLGLLSYEQYV.

The chain links TRBV6-5 to TRBJ2-1, with D unclear. Germline CDR1 reads MNHEY; CDR2 reads SVGAGI. Deletions cut 4 bases from V and 4 bases from J, with 8 bases between. This CDR3 has 13 amino acids. CDR3 sequence: CASSSRIYNEQFF. In DNA, the CDR3 is TGTGCCAGCAGTTCTCGTATTTACAATGAGCAGTTCTTC.

V usage is TRBV20-1 and J usage is TRBJ1-2; a weak D match, TRBD1 (5 bases). V was pared by 1 base and J by 8 bases, with 26 bases between. This CDR3 is 17 amino acids long. Germline lookup yields CDR1 DFQATT and CDR2 SNEGSKA (reference sequence). DNA of the CDR3: TGCAGTGCTAGAGGACACTCAGCGATCGGGGCCAGGCGAGGCTACACCTTC. It is translated as CSARGHSAIGARRGYTF.

In its sample, this clonotype was seen a few times. The chain joins TRBV7-2 to TRBJ2-1; 7 nucleotides match TRBD1. This CDR3 comprises 13 residues. With V trimmed by 5 bases and J by 9 bases, 7 bases remained unmatched. Germline CDR1 reads SGHTA; CDR2 reads FQGNSA. The CDR3 is CASSIRDSGEQFF. CDR3 nucleotide sequence: TGTGCCAGCAGCATCCGGGACAGCGGTGAGCAGTTCTTC.